A selection of T cell receptor beta chains follows, all from one sample in a study of blood T cell repertoires in COVID-19. The assay was immunoSEQ multiplex PCR, and TCRdb's table has in-frame clones only and misses some. The table lists about 220,000 clones, 65% to 85% of them singletons, with roughly 2.4% in the top ten. The specimen sequenced was peripheral blood. The receptor set was obtained from a woman aged 60-75 years with acute or convalescent COVID-19. The CDR3 runs from the conserved cysteine through the conserved F or W. D genes are given only for firm matches. Some rows have no size entry. The others give once, few or many, or a class for an expanded clone.

>NA|TRBV5-1|NA|13|TRBJ2-7
CASSLEGAYEQYF
TGCGCCAGCAGCTTGGAGGGGGCCTACGAGCAGTACTTC
>TRBD1|TRBV7-2|NA|14|TRBJ2-7
CASSRDRGLYEQYF
TGTGCCAGCAGCAGGGACAGGGGTCTCTACGAGCAGTACTTC
>NA|TRBV5-1|NA|14|TRBJ1-5
CASSLGGGGQPQHF
TGCGCCAGCAGCTTGGGGGGCGGCGGTCAGCCCCAGCATTTT
>NA|TRBV6-5|few|13|TRBJ1-2
CASRAGGGNGYTF
TGTGCCAGCAGGGCAGGCGGGGGCAATGGCTACACCTTC
>NA|TRBV12-3/TRBV12-4|NA|13|TRBJ1-2
CASSFRQGRGYTF
TGTGCCAGCAGTTTTAGGCAGGGGAGAGGCTACACCTTC
>TRBD1|TRBV28|NA|15|TRBJ1-6
CASSSRGQTNSPLHF
TGTGCCAGCAGTTCCAGGGGACAGACTAATTCACCCCTCCACTTT
>NA|TRBV18|NA|12|TRBJ2-7
CASSPQQGEQYF
TGTGCCAGCTCACCACAGCAGGGCGAGCAGTACTTC
>TRBD1|TRBV13|NA|15|TRBJ1-3
CASSPTGAPGNTIYF
TGTGCCAGCAGCCCTACAGGGGCCCCTGGAAACACCATATATTTT
>TRBD2|TRBV11-2|NA|15|TRBJ2-5
CASSLMRGGRETQYF
TGTGCCAGCAGCTTAATGCGCGGGGGACGGGAGACCCAGTACTTC
>NA|TRBV7-8|NA|13|TRBJ2-2
CASSLVDTGELFF
TGTGCCAGCAGCTTAGTAGACACCGGGGAGCTGTTTTTT
>NA|TRBV6-2/TRBV6-3|NA|13|TRBJ2-7
CTSSYTGTSEQYF
TGTACCAGCAGTTACACAGGGACATCCGAGCAGTACTTC
>NA|TRBV28|NA|12|TRBJ1-2
CASSLGQRGYTF
TGTGCCAGCAGTTTGGGACAACGTGGCTACACCTTC
>TRBD1|TRBV19|NA|13|TRBJ1-2
CASTPDREYGYTF
TGTGCCAGTACCCCGGACAGGGAATATGGCTACACCTTC
>TRBD1|TRBV11-2|NA|15|TRBJ1-2
CASSLAGQGGYGYTF
TGTGCCAGCAGCTTAGCGGGACAGGGTGGCTATGGCTACACCTTC
>TRBD1|TRBV19|NA|14|TRBJ1-1
CASGTGTVNTEAFF
TGTGCCAGTGGTACCGGGACAGTGAACACTGAAGCTTTCTTT
>NA|TRBV10-3|NA|14|TRBJ2-3
CAIRSGIGTDTQYF
TGTGCCATCAGGTCAGGGATAGGCACAGATACGCAGTATTTT
>NA|TRBV27|NA|14|TRBJ1-2
CASSPPDSNYGYTF
TGTGCCAGCAGCCCCCCGGACAGCAACTATGGCTACACCTTC
>TRBD1|TRBV4-2|NA|15|TRBJ1-4
CASSQDVRGREKLFF
TGTGCCAGCAGCCAAGATGTGAGGGGGCGTGAAAAACTGTTTTTT
>NA|TRBV6-5|NA|14|TRBJ2-5
CASSYRRGAETQYF
TGTGCCAGCAGTTATCGACGGGGGGCGGAGACCCAGTACTTC
>NA|TRBV12-3/TRBV12-4|NA|12|TRBJ1-1
CASSRGNTEAFF
TGTGCCTCAAGCAGAGGAAACACTGAAGCTTTCTTT
>TRBD2|TRBV7-8|NA|15|TRBJ2-1
CASSSRLAHYNEQFF
TGTGCCAGCAGCTCCCGACTAGCCCACTACAATGAGCAGTTCTTC
>TRBD1|TRBV15|NA|16|TRBJ2-7
CATSRDAGTGVYEQYF
TGTGCCACCAGCAGAGATGCGGGGACAGGGGTCTACGAGCAGTACTTC
>NA|TRBV2|NA|13|TRBJ2-1
CASSVKRQNEQFF
TGTGCCAGCAGTGTCAAGCGCCAGAATGAGCAGTTCTTC
>TRBD1|TRBV24-1|NA|15|TRBJ2-7
CAPFVGTGVCYEQYF
TGTGCCCCGTTCGTTGGGACAGGGGTTTGTTACGAGCAGTACTTC